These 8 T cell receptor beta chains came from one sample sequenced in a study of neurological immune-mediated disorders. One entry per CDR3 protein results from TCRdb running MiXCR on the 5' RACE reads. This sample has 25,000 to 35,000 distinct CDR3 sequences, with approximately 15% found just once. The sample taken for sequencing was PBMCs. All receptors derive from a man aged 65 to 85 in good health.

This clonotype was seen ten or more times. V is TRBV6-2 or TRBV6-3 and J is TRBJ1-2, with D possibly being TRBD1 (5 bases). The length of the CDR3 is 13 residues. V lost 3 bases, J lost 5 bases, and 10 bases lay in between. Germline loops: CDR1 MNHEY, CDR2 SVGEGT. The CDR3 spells CASSYRPGYGYTF. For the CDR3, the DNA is TGTGCCAGCAGTTATCGCCCAGGGTATGGCTACACCTTC.

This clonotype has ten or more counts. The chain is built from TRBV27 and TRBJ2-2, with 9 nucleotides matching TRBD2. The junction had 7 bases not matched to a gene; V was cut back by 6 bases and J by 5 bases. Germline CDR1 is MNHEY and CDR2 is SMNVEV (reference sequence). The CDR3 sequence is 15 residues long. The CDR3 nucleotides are TGTGCCAGCAGGGATCTAGCGGGGCAAACCGGGGAGCTGTTTTTT. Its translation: CASRDLAGQTGELFF.

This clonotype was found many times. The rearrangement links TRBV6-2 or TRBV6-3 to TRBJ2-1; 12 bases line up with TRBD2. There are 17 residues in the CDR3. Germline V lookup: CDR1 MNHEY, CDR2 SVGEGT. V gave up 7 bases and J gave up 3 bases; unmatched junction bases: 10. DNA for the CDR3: TGTGCCAGCACACCTCTCGGACTAGCGGGGAACTACAATGAGCAGTTCTTC. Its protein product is CASTPLGLAGNYNEQFF.

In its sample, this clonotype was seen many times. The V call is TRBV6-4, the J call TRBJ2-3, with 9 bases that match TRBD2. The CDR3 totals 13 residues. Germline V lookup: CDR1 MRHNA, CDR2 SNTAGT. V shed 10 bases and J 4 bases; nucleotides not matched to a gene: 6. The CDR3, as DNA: TGTGCCACCAGCGGGGGGAGCGCAGATACGCAGTATTTT. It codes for CATSGGSADTQYF.

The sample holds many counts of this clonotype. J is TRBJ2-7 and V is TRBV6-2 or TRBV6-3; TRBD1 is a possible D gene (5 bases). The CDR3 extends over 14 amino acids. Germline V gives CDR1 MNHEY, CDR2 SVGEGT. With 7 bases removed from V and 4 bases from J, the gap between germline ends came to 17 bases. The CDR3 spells CASTAQGISYEQYF. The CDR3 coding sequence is TGTGCCAGCACTGCGCAGGGAATTTCATACGAGCAGTACTTC.

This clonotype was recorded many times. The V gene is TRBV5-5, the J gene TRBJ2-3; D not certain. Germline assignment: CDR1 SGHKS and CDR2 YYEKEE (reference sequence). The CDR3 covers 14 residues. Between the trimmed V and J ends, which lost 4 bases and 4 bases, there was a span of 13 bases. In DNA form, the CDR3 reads TGTGCCAGCAGCCCGGTACAGACTTCAGATACGCAGTATTTT. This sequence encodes CASSPVQTSDTQYF.

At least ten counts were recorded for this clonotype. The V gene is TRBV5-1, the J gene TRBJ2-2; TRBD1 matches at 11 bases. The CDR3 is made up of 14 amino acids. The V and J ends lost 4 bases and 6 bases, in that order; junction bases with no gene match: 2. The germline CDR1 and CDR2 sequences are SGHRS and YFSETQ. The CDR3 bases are TGCGCCAGCAGCGAGGGACAGGGGGCCGGGGAGCTGTTTTTT. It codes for CASSEGQGAGELFF.

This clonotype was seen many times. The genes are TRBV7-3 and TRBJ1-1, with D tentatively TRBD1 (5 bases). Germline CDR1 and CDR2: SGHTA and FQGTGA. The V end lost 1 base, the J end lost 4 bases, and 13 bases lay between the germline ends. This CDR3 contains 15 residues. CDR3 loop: CASSLRPGVGTEAFF. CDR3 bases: TGTGCCAGCAGCTTAAGACCGGGGGTGGGCACTGAAGCTTTCTTT.